This TCR beta chain was captured by sequencing in a study of neoadjuvant anti-PD-1 for oral cavity cancer. Study context: Patients mostly received three to four biweekly nivolumab doses at 3 mg/kg before surgery. Study-wide findings and caveats: After neoadjuvant nivolumab, PBMC T cell clonality was significantly higher in non-responders than responders.

Patients were newly diagnosed with stage II-IVA oral cavity squamous cell carcinoma without prior systemic or radiation treatment. Worth noting for this clone: Its antigen is still unknown.

There are 12 residues in the CDR3. Germline values: CDR1 MDHEN, CDR2 SYDVKM. V lost 4 bases and J 9 bases, leaving 12 bases between the germline ends. PBMC libraries mostly used about 450 ng of input genomic DNA, with six replicates per sample. The repertoire was sequenced with immunoSEQ multiplex PCR; TCRdb's copy has only in-frame clones and lacks some. The sample includes fewer than 35,000 clones, around nine tenths of them seen just once. The genes are TRBV28 and TRBJ1-1; tentatively, D is TRBD1 (5 bases). The receptor was derived from a person between 40 and 85 years old with oral cavity squamous cell carcinoma. Sequencing was performed on PBMCs, taken before nivolumab (anti-PD-1) treatment. This CDR3 reads CASSSTRGQAFF. The CDR3, as DNA: TGTGCCAGCAGTTCCACTCGGGGCCAAGCTTTCTTT.